This TCR beta chain was obtained from a study of CD8 T cells in ankylosing spondylitis. Trimming took off 4 bases at V and 4 bases at J, with 10 bases between the two ends. CDR3 length equals 13 residues. CDR1 is KGHSY, CDR2 FQNENV, per germline. Findings and caveats of the study: A TCR beta motif made of about eight highly homologous variants seemed typical of ankylosing spondylitis blood. Clones linked to the disease showed a CD8+ phenotype. They occurred at relatively low frequencies in peripheral blood.

On this clonotype itself: As yet, its antigen is unknown.

Making the TCR beta libraries involved quantitative 5'-RACE with molecular barcodes. TCRdb recomputed calls from the 5' RACE reads with MiXCR, one row per CDR3 protein. Of roughly 35,000 distinct CDR3 sequences listed, approximately 11% are singletons. Sequenced material: synovial fluid, either unsorted or a sorted T cell fraction (not recorded which). The clonotype comes from a male donor with ankylosing spondylitis. The V gene is TRBV16, the J gene TRBJ1-2; no clear D. CDR3 sequence reads: CASSRAAGYGYTF. CDR3 sequence (DNA): TGTGCCAGCAGCCGAGCAGCGGGCTATGGCTACACCTTC.